The present TCR beta chain was sequenced within a study of identifying expanded T cells in peripheral blood (dated by TCRdb to between 2017 and 2020). Study-wide context: Technical replicates were generated by sequencing separate aliquots of the same genomic DNA pool, and four replicates were compared pairwise. Study-wide findings and limitations: The authors expected biological variance in healthy repertoires might increase further over much longer intervals such as months to years. Across all healthy donors, variance in clone template counts between approximately 2-week samples was found to increase significantly with total template count. The beta-binomial model significantly reduced the number of clones called differentially abundant and the false-positive rate across all healthy-donor time intervals. Between technical replicates the binomial model flagged approximately 1.1 differentially abundant clones, whereas over about two weeks the binomial model flagged about 16.4 and over about four weeks around 20.

TCRbeta CDR3 regions were profiled by bias-controlled multiplex PCR amplification of genomic DNA with the immunoSEQ Assay. In the authors' own workflow: The absolute abundance of each unique TCRbeta CDR3 region was quantified after sequences were collapsed and filtered. Differential abundance was tested with two models: a binomial (Fisher-equivalent) model and a beta-binomial model that adds time-dependent variance fitted from healthy donors. Any clone with fewer than 5 combined templates was excluded, and a clone was called differentially abundant if its Benjamini-Hochberg FDR was below 0.01. In the beta-binomial model, variance was expressed as a function of the total template count across the two samples, in the form v = (b*log(k)+a)^2. TCRdb holds this immuneACCESS table with in-frame rearrangements only. Some clones are missing; in checked studies, unresolved V genes explain under half, and the rest has no known cause. From that table come the V and J calls and clone size; the DNA was used to work out D and trimming. The sample includes about 110,000 clones, with around 88% observed a single time. The ten biggest clones cover roughly 15% of the sample.

This clone was seen only once. The clone's antigen remains unknown. No qualities accompany the bases; no much larger clone lies one base away. No immune events such as infections were documented for the healthy donors during the collection period. Healthy-donor blood repertoires served as a training cohort to calibrate time-dependent variance in a beta-binomial model of T-cell clone differential abundance. The training cohort included about ten healthy donors, of whom 3 were female and 7 were male. On average the donors were 43 years old, and their ages spanned about 29 to 65 years. Whole blood, obtained from a commercial supplier, was collected from each healthy donor at three time points spaced approximately 15 days apart. For immunosequencing, genomic DNA was extracted from unsorted whole blood. Counted from cysteine to phenylalanine, this CDR3 has 15 amino acids. Left in the record is the CDR3 DNA by itself, 45 bases read in frame from the first base. V lost 3 bases and J lost 0 bases, and the count of bases not matched to a germline gene is 5. From the germline V gene, CDR1 is SGHRS and CDR2 is YFSETQ.

This clonotype originated in a person between 18 and 70 years old in good health. Recombination linked TRBV5-1 to TRBJ2-5, and TRBD1 matches 7 of the central bases. Sequencing input: blood. The sequenced DNA is TGCGCCAGCAGCTGGGGGACAGACTACCAAGAGACCCAGTACTTC. Translated, it gives CASSWGTDYQETQYF.